The next 9 T cell receptor beta chains were all read from a single sample in a study of T cells after yellow fever vaccination (dated by TCRdb to between 2017 and 2020). The library was obtained by 5' RACE. The sequencer listed for this sample is Illumina HiSeq 2500. Starting from the raw public reads, TCRdb applied fastp trimming at Q25, assembled clones with MiXCR and retained in-frame beta chains. Rows with a matching CDR3 protein are joined into one entry that keeps the most common DNA and genes. Across this sample there are just under 600,000 distinct CDR3 sequences, with less than 15% seen only once. The ten biggest clones cover around 15% of the sample. The treatment or condition label for this specimen denotes: live attenuated yellow fever vaccine strain. The material was PBMCs, obtained on the day of the yellow fever booster vaccination. The receptors were gathered from a young man who received the YFV17D yellow fever vaccine.

This clonotype was found many times. The chain recombines TRBV9 with TRBJ2-2, with D unresolved. This CDR3 spans 15 amino acids. CDR1 and CDR2 (germline): SGDLS, YYNGEE. Trimming took 0 bases from V and 0 from J, leaving 6 bases between them. This chain's CDR3 is CASSVAVANTGELFF. For the CDR3, the DNA is TGTGCCAGCAGCGTAGCGGTCGCGAACACCGGGGAGCTGTTTTTT.

Only a few counts were recorded for this clonotype. This chain joins TRBV29-1 and TRBJ1-1, with TRBD1 as a possible D gene (6 bases). Germline CDR1 and CDR2: SQVTM and ANQGSEA. There are 12 residues in the CDR3. V was cut by 7 bases and J by 6 bases, with 15 bases left in between. The CDR3 spells CSAIQGIAEAFF. CDR3 coding DNA: TGCAGCGCCATACAGGGTATCGCTGAAGCTTTCTTT.

This clonotype was counted between two and nine times. This chain connects TRBV30 to TRBJ2-7; D is ambiguous. The CDR3 totals 12 residues. The germline CDR1 and CDR2 sequences are GTSNPN and SVGIG (reference sequence). Trimming shortened V by 1 base and J by 5 bases, and 9 bases separated the two germline ends. CDR3 sequence (DNA): TGTGCCTGGAGTGGCACCAACAACGAGCAGTACTTC. It encodes CAWSGTNNEQYF.

The V and J genes are TRBV20-1 and TRBJ1-4; 7 nucleotides line up with TRBD1. The V and J ends lost 0 bases and 2 bases, in that order; junction bases with no gene match: 6. This CDR3 is 16 amino acids long. Germline V gives CDR1 DFQATT, CDR2 SNEGSKA (reference sequence). The CDR3 is CSARDLRGRTNEKLFF. The CDR3 nucleotides are TGCAGTGCTAGAGATCTGAGGGGGCGGACTAATGAAAAACTGTTTTTT.

This clonotype was observed at least ten times. The rearrangement links TRBV6-6 to TRBJ1-5; D is undetermined. The CDR3 consists of 12 residues. V lost 8 bases, J lost 5 bases, and 10 bases lay in between. In germline, CDR1 is MNHNY, CDR2 SVGAGI (reference sequence). The CDR3 region is CASGRVDQPQHF. The CDR3 DNA reads TGTGCCAGCGGACGGGTTGATCAGCCCCAGCATTTT.

This clonotype has a handful of counts. The gene calls are TRBV6-6 and TRBJ1-4; the match to TRBD1 covers 11 bases. The CDR3 length is 13 residues. With 5 bases clipped from V and 10 bases from J, the junction kept 3 bases outside the gene matches. Germline CDR1 is MNHNY and CDR2 is SVGAGI (reference sequence). The CDR3 is CASSRTGGLKLFF. The CDR3 DNA reads as TGTGCCAGCAGTCGGACAGGGGGCTTAAAACTGTTTTTT.

The chain is built from TRBV7-2 and TRBJ2-1; TRBD1 is a possible D gene (6 bases). Deletions cut 4 bases from V and 8 bases from J, with 15 bases between. From germline, CDR1 is SGHTA and CDR2 FQGNSA. The CDR3 has 14 amino acids. Written as DNA, the CDR3 is TGTGCCAGCAGCTCTCAGACAGGTTGGGATGAGCAGTTCTTC. Its protein product is CASSSQTGWDEQFF.

DNA for the CDR3: TGTGCCAGCCGAAAGGGGGCCCTCTCCTACGAGCAGTACTTC. This translates into CASRKGALSYEQYF. The chain has TRBV12-3 or TRBV12-4 and TRBJ2-7, with TRBD1 identical over 7 bases. The CDR3 contains 14 residues. V was pared by 8 bases and J by 0 bases, with 7 bases of the junction left unmatched.

J is TRBJ2-2 and V is TRBV28; 9 positions match TRBD1. This CDR3 region has 15 residues. V shed 5 bases, J shed 1 base, and the junction held 2 bases outside the gene matches. Germline V lookup: CDR1 MDHEN, CDR2 SYDVKM. The CDR3 DNA follows: TGTGCCAGCAGTGGGACAGGGAGGAACACCGGGGAGCTGTTTTTT. Amino acid sequence: CASSGTGRNTGELFF.